This T cell receptor beta chain was recovered during a study of cytomegalovirus exposure and HLA in healthy donors. Study-wide results and caveats: Prior analysis indicated that the majority of TCR beta V segments exhibited productivity approximately 87% or approximately 30% of the time. When analyzed later, a missense DCLRE1C variant was found to be linked to TCR beta V- and J-gene trimming.

Points on this clone: What it recognizes is unknown.

Amplification used 60 Vbeta primers and 13 Jbeta primers. Clones were read by immunoSEQ multiplex PCR, and TCRdb kept only the in-frame ones, dropping some. The sample data list 170,000 or so clones. The CDR3 totals 13 residues. The germline gives CDR1 MNHNS, CDR2 SASEGT. Germline trimming cut 7 bases from V and 2 bases from J; bases unmatched to any gene: 4. This TCR was recovered from a man in his thirties or forties in good health and CMV-seronegative. The chain recombines TRBV6-1 with TRBJ1-2, with 7 bases fitting TRBD1. Sample: PBMCs. The CDR3 here is CASTLTGNYGYTF. DNA of the CDR3: TGTGCCAGCACTCTGACAGGGAACTATGGCTACACCTTC.